The 14 T cell receptor beta chains below all came from one sample that was sequenced in a study of read filtering for tumor transcriptome and immune sequencing. Molecular barcoded adaptors covering alpha/delta and beta/gamma chains were used on approximately 400 ng RNA. TCRdb ran MiXCR on the reads and lists one entry per CDR3 protein. The sample has around 130,000 distinct CDR3 sequences, less than 15% seen once. The sample consisted of a population of CD138-negative cells sorted from bone marrow. The receptors derive from a donor aged 40 or older with multiple myeloma.

V gene TRBV9 combines with J gene TRBJ2-3, with TRBD2 identical over 10 bases. The germline gives CDR1 SGDLS, CDR2 YYNGEE. The length of the CDR3 is 18 residues. J was trimmed by 0 bases and V by 4 bases; bases with no gene match: 11. The CDR3 DNA is TGTGCCAGCAGCCTTAGCCCTAGCGGGAGTCGGAGCACAGATACGCAGTATTTT. Amino acid sequence: CASSLSPSGSRSTDTQYF.

The chain couples TRBV7-3 to TRBJ2-3; D not resolved. V was shortened by 2 bases and J by 4 bases, with 10 bases between the two germline ends. CDR3 length: 14 amino acids. CDR1 and CDR2 from the germline V gene are SGHTA and FQGTGA. The CDR3 DNA is TGTGCCAGCAGCTTAGCCCACCGATCAGATACGCAGTATTTT. It is translated as CASSLAHRSDTQYF.

About this clonotype: A much larger clonotype is one base distant, so this may be a read error. The chain links TRBV7-8 to TRBJ1-1, with 9 bases aligning to TRBD1. In germline, CDR1 is SGHVS, CDR2 FQNEAQ. CDR3 length equals 15 residues. The CDR3 nucleotides are TGTGCCGGCAGCGCAGGACAGGGGAAGAACACTGAAGCTTTCTTT. Residues: CAGSAGQGKNTEAFF.

This clonotype was observed at least ten times. The gene calls are TRBV6-1 and TRBJ2-5; TRBD2 aligns across 9 bases. This CDR3 contains 17 residues. J gave up 0 bases and V 3 bases, and 8 bases lay outside the gene matches. The germline gives CDR1 MNHNS, CDR2 SASEGT. The CDR3 region has the DNA TGTGCCAGCAGTGACGTATTGGGACTAGCAGACCAAGAGACCCAGTACTTC. Residues: CASSDVLGLADQETQYF.

This clonotype came up many times. The V call is TRBV5-1, the J call TRBJ2-5; D not certain. This CDR3 is built from 17 residues. Trimming took 2 bases from V and 1 from J, leaving 18 bases between them. The germline V gene has CDR1 SGHRS and CDR2 YFSETQ. This CDR3 is CASSLPGPPLPQETQYF. CDR3 bases: TGCGCCAGCAGCTTACCCGGGCCTCCCTTACCCCAAGAGACCCAGTACTTC.

In this sample, this clonotype turned up many times. The chain combines TRBV21-1 with TRBJ2-2. TRBV21-1 is recorded as a pseudogene. The CDR3 runs to 15 residues. The CDR3 DNA sequence: TGTGCCAGCACCTTCTTCAGAACCGGCACCGGGGAGCTGTTTTTT. Translating gives CASTFFRTGTGELFF.

Concerning this clonotype: One end of the junction fails to match germline, which may point to a read error. The chain combines TRBV5-4 with TRBJ2-5, with a tentative D call TRBD2 (5 bases). This CDR3 has 11 amino acids. The germline CDR1 and CDR2 sequences are SGHNT and YYREEE (reference sequence). The CDR3 loop is CASSLGETLYF. CDR3 bases: TGTGCCAGCAGCTTGGGGGAGACCCTGTACTTC.

This clonotype has a handful of counts. This may arise from a read error, as a much more abundant clone is one base away. V and J are TRBV27 and TRBJ2-1; TRBD2 is a possible D gene (6 bases). CDR3 length equals 19 residues. Trimming cost V 0 bases and J 0 bases, with 18 bases left between them. The germline gives CDR1 MNHEY, CDR2 SMNVEV (reference sequence). The CDR3 DNA reads as TGTGCCAGCAGTTTATCGCGGGGAGACTGCCCCAGCTCCTACAATGAGCAGTTCTTC. It encodes CASSLSRGDCPSSYNEQFF.

A remark on this clonotype: A read error is likely, as this CDR3 ends without the conserved phenylalanine or tryptophan. The DNA is left out, because the CDR3 cannot be placed on it with certainty; the CDR3 is given as TCRdb lists it. The chain links TRBV7-2 to TRBJ2-1; TRBD1, the table's D call, was not compared with the DNA. The germline gives CDR1 SGHTA, CDR2 FQGNSA. Ends included, the CDR3 has 14 residues. The CDR3 sequence is CASSPGRLYNEQLY.

This clonotype occurred many times. The gene calls are TRBV18 and TRBJ2-2, with D perhaps given as TRBD1 or TRBD2 (5 bases each). V was shortened by 2 bases and J by 7 bases, with 8 bases between the two germline ends. Germline-derived CDR1 and CDR2 are KGHSH and LQKENI. The length of the CDR3 is 13 residues. CDR3 sequence (DNA): TGTGCCAGCTCACCAGGGACGGTCGGGGAGCTGTTTTTT. Protein product: CASSPGTVGELFF.

This clonotype occurred many times. The gene calls are TRBV30 and TRBJ2-1, with D tentatively TRBD1 or TRBD2 (7 bases each). Germline V gives CDR1 GTSNPN, CDR2 SVGIG (reference sequence). Trimming took off 2 bases at V and 6 bases at J, with 17 bases between the two ends. The CDR3 spans 15 residues. The CDR3 region has the DNA TGTGCCTGGAGTCCAGGGAGGGGGCAATTCAATGAGCAGTTCTTC. Translated: CAWSPGRGQFNEQFF.

This clonotype was seen only a few times. This sequence joins TRBV11-3 and TRBJ2-5; D uncertain. CDR1 is SGHNT, CDR2 YENEEA, per germline. The V gene lost 1 base and the J gene lost 2 bases, with 14 bases spanning the gap. The CDR3 extends over 16 amino acids. The CDR3 sequence is CASSLVGGSRQETQYF. The CDR3 DNA sequence: TGTGCCAGCAGCTTAGTGGGTGGGTCGCGGCAAGAGACCCAGTACTTC.

This clonotype was recorded many times. The chain is built from TRBV6-2 or TRBV6-3 and TRBJ2-3; 7 positions match TRBD2. Germline V CDR1 and CDR2: MNHEY, SVGEGT. This CDR3 has 15 residues. The ends lost 6 bases at V and 1 base at J; junction bases unmatched: 7. This CDR3 reads CASSPLAPRTDTQYF. As DNA, the CDR3 is TGTGCCAGCAGCCCACTAGCGCCCCGCACAGATACGCAGTATTTT.

This clonotype has at least ten counts. This chain connects TRBV5-1 to TRBJ2-5, with D possibly matching TRBD2 (6 bases). V was shortened by 7 bases and J by 2 bases, with 9 bases between the two germline ends. The germline CDR1 and CDR2 sequences are SGHRS and YFSETQ. The CDR3 runs to 12 residues. In DNA form, the CDR3 reads TGCGCCAGCTCGGGGGTTCAAGAGACCCAGTACTTC. This codes for CASSGVQETQYF.